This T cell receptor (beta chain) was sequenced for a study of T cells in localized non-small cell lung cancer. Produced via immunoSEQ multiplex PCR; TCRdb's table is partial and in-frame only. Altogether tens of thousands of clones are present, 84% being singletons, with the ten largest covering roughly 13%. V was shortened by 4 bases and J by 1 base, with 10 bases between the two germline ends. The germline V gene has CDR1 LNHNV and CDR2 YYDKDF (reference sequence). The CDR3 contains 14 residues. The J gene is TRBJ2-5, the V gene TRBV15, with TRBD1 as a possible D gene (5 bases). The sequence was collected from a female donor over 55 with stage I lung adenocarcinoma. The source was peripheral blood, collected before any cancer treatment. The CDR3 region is CATSIDRAQETQYF. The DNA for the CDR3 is TGTGCCACCAGCATAGACAGAGCCCAAGAGACCCAGTACTTC.